What follows is one T cell receptor (beta chain) and its context. What it binds is not known. With around 520 ng total RNA as template and a constant-region primer, TCR beta cDNA was made. Amplification in three nested multiplex PCR rounds with slightly modified ARM-PCR gave rise to TCR beta libraries. TRBV1-TRBV30 forward primers paired with a C-beta reverse primer were used in the first two PCR rounds, which ran roughly 9 cycles each. A single record per CDR3 protein comes from TCRdb applying MiXCR to the multiplex PCR reads. Of around 100,000 distinct CDR3 sequences listed, around two thirds are singletons. This CDR3 contains 15 residues. Germline loops: CDR1 SGHAT, CDR2 FQNNGV. V was clipped by 3 bases and J by 8 bases, with 19 bases between them. The data were taken from a study of tumor-infiltrating lymphocytes in primary liver carcinoma. Study-level information: Productive TCRbeta reads per sample were roughly 3.5 to 7.13 million, not differing by tissue. Overall study results and limits: It was observed that only about 7.5-25% of the top clones appeared in every one of the five tumor regions.

Joint extraction of RNA and DNA used roughly 19-31 mg of bulk tissue that was unsorted. For each tumor, five separate regions were sampled. Viable tumor cell content exceeded 80% in every tumor sample. This chain links TRBV11-2 with TRBJ1-1; D is unresolved. The specimen sequenced was liver tumor tissue from sampling region 2. Sample subset: tumor region T2, inferior pole. The receptor's source is a woman in her sixties or seventies with primary liver carcinoma and hepatitis B virus infection. The DNA for the CDR3 is TGTGCCAGCAGCTTCCAGAGAGGATGGAGCACAGAAGCTTTCTTT. It is translated as CASSFQRGWSTEAFF. Variable domain in full (rest from reference TRBV11-2 and TRBJ1-1): EAGVAQSPRYKIIEKRQSVAFWCNPISGHATLYWYQQILGQGPKLLIQFQNNGVVDDSQLPKDRFSAERLKGVDSTLKIQPAKLEDSAVYLCASSFQRGWSTEAFFGQGTRLTVV.